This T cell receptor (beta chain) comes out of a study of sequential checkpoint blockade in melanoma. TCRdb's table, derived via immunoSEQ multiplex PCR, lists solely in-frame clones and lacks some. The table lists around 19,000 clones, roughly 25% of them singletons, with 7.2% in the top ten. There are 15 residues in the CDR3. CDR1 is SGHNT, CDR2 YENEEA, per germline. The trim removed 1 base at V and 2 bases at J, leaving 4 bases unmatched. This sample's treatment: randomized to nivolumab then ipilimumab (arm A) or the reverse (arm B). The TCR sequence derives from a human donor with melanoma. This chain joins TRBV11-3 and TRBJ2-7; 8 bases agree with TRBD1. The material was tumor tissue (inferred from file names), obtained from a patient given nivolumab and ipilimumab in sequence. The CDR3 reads CASSLGQGATYEQYF. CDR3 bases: TGTGCCAGCAGCTTAGGTCAGGGGGCCACCTACGAGCAGTACTTC.